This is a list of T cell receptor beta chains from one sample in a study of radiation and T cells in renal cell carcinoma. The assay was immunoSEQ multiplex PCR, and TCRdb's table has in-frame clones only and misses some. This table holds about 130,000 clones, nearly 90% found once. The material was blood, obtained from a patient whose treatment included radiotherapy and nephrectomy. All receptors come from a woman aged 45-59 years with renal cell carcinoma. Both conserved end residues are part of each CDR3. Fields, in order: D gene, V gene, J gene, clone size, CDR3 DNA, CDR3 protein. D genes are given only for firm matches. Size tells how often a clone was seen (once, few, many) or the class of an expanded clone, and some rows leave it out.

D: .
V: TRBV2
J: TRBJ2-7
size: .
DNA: TGTGCCAGCAGTGAAAGTGAAGCAGGGGTAGGCGAGCAGTACTTC
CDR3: CASSESEAGVGEQYF

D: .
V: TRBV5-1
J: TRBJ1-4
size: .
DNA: TGCGCCAGCAGCTGGAGCGGGGCAGGGTCTAATGAAAAACTGTTTTTT
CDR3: CASSWSGAGSNEKLFF

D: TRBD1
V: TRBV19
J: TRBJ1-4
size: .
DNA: TGTGCCAGTAGGGACAGGGCTACGGAAAAACTGTTTTTT
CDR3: CASRDRATEKLFF

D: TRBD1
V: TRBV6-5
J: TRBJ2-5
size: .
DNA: TGTGCCAGCAGTGGGACAGGGGGAGAGACCCAGTACTTC
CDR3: CASSGTGGETQYF

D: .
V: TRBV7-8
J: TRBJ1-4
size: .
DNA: TGTGCCAGCTCCCCAGGAGGAAGAGAAAAACTGTTTTTT
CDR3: CASSPGGREKLFF

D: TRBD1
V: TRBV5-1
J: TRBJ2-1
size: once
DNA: TGCGCCAGCAGCTGGACCGCGGGACAGGGTCAGGGGTACAATGAGCAGTTCTTC
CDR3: CASSWTAGQGQGYNEQFF

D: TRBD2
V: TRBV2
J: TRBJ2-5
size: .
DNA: TGTGCCAGCAACTGGGGCGGGGGCCAAGAGACCCAGTACTTC
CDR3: CASNWGGGQETQYF

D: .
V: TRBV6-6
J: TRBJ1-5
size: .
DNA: TGTGCCAGCAGTTACCCCTCGGGTCAGCCCCAGCATTTT
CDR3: CASSYPSGQPQHF

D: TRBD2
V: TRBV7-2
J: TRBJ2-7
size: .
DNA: TGTGCCAGCAGCTTAGGCGGGGGGTCCTACGAGCAGTACTTC
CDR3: CASSLGGGSYEQYF

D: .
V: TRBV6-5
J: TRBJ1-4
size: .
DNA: TGTGCCAGCAGGATGACAGCAACTAATGAAAAACTGTTTTTT
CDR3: CASRMTATNEKLFF

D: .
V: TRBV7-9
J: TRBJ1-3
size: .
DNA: TGTGCCAGCAGCTCCGGGGGCTCTGGAAACACCATATATTTT
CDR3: CASSSGGSGNTIYF

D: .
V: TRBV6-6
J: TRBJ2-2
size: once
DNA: TGTGCCAGCACCTGGGGCGGGGAGCTGTTTTTT
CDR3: CASTWGGELFF

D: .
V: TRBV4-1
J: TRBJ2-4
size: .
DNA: TGCGCCAGCAGCCAGGAAGGACAGCTTAACATTCAGTACTTC
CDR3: CASSQEGQLNIQYF

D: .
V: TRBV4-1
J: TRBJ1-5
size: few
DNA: TGCGCCAGCAGCCAAGAGAAAGGGTCGAGCAATCAGCCCCAGCATTTT
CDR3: CASSQEKGSSNQPQHF

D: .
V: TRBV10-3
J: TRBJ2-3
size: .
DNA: TGTGCCACCGCGACGGAAGGAAGCACAGATACGCAGTATTTT
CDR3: CATATEGSTDTQYF

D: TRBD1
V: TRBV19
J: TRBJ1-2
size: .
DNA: TGTGCCAGTAGTATAGCTGGACAGGGATCTTATGGCTACACCTTC
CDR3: CASSIAGQGSYGYTF

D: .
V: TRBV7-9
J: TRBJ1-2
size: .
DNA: TGTGCCAGCAGCTTACCTCGGGCTGGCTACACCTTC
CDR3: CASSLPRAGYTF

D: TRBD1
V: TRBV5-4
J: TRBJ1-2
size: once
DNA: TGTGCCAGCAGCTTGGGACAGGGGGACTATGGCTACACCTTC
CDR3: CASSLGQGDYGYTF

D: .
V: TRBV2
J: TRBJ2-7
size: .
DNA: TGTGCCAGCCGGATGGGCCCCGATTCAGACTTC
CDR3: CASRMGPDSDF

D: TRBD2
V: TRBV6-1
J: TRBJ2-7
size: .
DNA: TGTGCCAGCAGTGGCGGGACTAGCGGGGGACCCTCCTACGAGCAGTACTTC
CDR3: CASSGGTSGGPSYEQYF